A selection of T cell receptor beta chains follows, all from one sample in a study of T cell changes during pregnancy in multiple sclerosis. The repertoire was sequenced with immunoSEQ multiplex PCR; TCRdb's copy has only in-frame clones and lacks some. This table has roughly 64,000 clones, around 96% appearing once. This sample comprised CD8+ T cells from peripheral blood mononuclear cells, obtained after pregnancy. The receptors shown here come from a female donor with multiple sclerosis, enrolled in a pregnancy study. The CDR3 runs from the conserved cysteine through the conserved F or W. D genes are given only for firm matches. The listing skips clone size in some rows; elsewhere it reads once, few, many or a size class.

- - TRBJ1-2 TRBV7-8 CASSGGGLSFTF TGTGCCAGCAGCGGAGGCGGCCTCTCTTTCACCTTC
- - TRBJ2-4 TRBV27 CASSDSAKNIQYF TGTGCCAGCAGTGACAGCGCCAAAAACATTCAGTACTTC
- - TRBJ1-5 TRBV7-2 CASSLDPGMDQPQHF TGTGCCAGCAGCTTAGATCCGGGTATGGATCAGCCCCAGCATTTT
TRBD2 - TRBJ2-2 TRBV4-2 CASSQGVGGGRANTGELFF TGTGCCAGCAGCCAAGGTGTCGGAGGCGGGAGGGCCAACACCGGGGAGCTGTTTTTT
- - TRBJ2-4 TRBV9 CASSAPTGRAKNIQYF TGTGCCAGCAGCGCCCCCACAGGGAGAGCCAAAAACATTCAGTACTTC
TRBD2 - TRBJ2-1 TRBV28 CASSLSGGRDNEQFF TGTGCCAGCAGTTTAAGTGGCGGGAGAGACAATGAGCAGTTCTTC
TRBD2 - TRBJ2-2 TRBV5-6 CASSQAGVVTGELFF TGTGCCAGCAGCCAAGCGGGAGTGGTCACCGGGGAGCTGTTTTTT
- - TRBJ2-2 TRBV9 CASSVTGSNTGELFF TGTGCCAGCAGCGTAACAGGATCGAACACCGGGGAGCTGTTTTTT
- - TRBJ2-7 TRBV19 CASSIRQGSDEQYF TGTGCCAGTAGTATAAGGCAGGGATCGGACGAGCAGTACTTC
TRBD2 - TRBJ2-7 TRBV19 CASTGGSSRGEQYF TGTGCCAGTACGGGCGGGAGCTCGAGAGGCGAGCAGTACTTC
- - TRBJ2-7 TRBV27 CASSLSSGALYEQYF TGTGCCAGCAGTTTATCGTCGGGTGCGTTATACGAGCAGTACTTC
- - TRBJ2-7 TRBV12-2 CASRSWSSGTTYEQYF TGTGCAAGTCGCTCCTGGTCGAGCGGGACCACCTACGAGCAGTACTTC
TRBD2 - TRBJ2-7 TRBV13 CASSSSGTSGYEQYF TGTGCCAGCAGCTCCAGCGGGACTAGCGGTTACGAGCAGTACTTC
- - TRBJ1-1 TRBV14 CASRQVLSTEAFF TGTGCCAGCAGACAGGTTTTGAGCACTGAAGCTTTCTTT
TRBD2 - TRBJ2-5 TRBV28 CASSSDSGSLETQYF TGTGCCAGCAGTTCGGACAGCGGGAGTTTGGAGACCCAGTACTTC
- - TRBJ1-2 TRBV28 CASSPEGGDYGYTF TGTGCCAGCAGTCCAGAGGGGGGGGACTATGGCTACACCTTC
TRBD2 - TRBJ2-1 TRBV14 CASSRSLAGAYNEQFF TGTGCCAGCAGCCGCTCGCTAGCGGGAGCCTACAATGAGCAGTTCTTC
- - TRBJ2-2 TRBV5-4 CASSFASTGELFF TGTGCCAGCAGCTTTGCCAGCACCGGGGAGCTGTTTTTT
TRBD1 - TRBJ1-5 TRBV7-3 CASSFGQGVISNQPQHF TGTGCCAGCAGCTTTGGACAGGGAGTAATAAGCAATCAGCCCCAGCATTTT
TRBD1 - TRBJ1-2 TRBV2 CASRDGTDYGYTF TGTGCCAGCAGGGACGGGACAGACTATGGCTACACCTTC
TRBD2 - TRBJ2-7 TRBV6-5 CASSLGLASNEQYF TGTGCCAGCAGTTTGGGACTAGCGAGTAACGAGCAGTACTTC
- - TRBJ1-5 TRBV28 CASLQGFYQPQHF TGTGCCAGCCTCCAGGGGTTCTATCAGCCCCAGCATTTT
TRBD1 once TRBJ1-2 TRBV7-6 CASSSRQGYGYTF TGTGCCAGCAGCTCGCGACAGGGCTATGGCTACACCTTC
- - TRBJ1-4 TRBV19 CASSPRATNEKLFF TGTGCCAGTAGTCCTCGGGCAACTAATGAAAAACTGTTTTTT
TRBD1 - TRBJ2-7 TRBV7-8 CASSSDDRGGYEQYF TGTGCCAGCAGCTCGGACGACAGGGGAGGTTACGAGCAGTACTTC
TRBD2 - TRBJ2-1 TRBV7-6 CASSLEPGLAGAYNEQFF TGTGCCAGCAGCTTAGAACCGGGACTAGCGGGAGCCTACAATGAGCAGTTCTTC
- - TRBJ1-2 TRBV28 CASSLRERRNYGYTF TGTGCCAGCAGTCTCAGGGAACGGAGAAACTATGGCTACACCTTC
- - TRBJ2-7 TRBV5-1 CASSSPGLTYEQYF TGCGCCAGCAGCTCTCCAGGCCTAACCTACGAGCAGTACTTC
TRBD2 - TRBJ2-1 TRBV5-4 CASSFSGMINEQFF TGTGCCAGCAGCTTTAGCGGGATGATCAATGAGCAGTTCTTC
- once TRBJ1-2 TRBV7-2 CASSPGTSGGYTF TGTGCCAGCAGCCCCGGGACATCGGGTGGCTACACCTTC
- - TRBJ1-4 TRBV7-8 CASSLITGPREKLFF TGTGCCAGCAGCTTAATCACAGGCCCAAGAGAAAAACTGTTTTTT
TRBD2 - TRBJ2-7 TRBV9 CASSELAGGTGEQYF TGTGCCAGCAGCGAGCTAGCGGGAGGAACGGGCGAGCAGTACTTC
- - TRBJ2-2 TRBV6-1 CASTEWGWGTGELFF TGTGCCAGCACCGAATGGGGCTGGGGCACCGGGGAGCTGTTTTTT
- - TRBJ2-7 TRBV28 CASSYDGGNSYEQYF TGTGCCAGCAGTTACGATGGGGGGAACTCCTACGAGCAGTACTTC
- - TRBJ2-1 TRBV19 CASSIGTRSSYNEQFF TGTGCCAGTAGTATTGGGACACGAAGCTCCTACAATGAGCAGTTCTTC
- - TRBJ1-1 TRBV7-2 CASSFGALGTEAFF TGTGCCAGCAGCTTTGGGGCCTTGGGCACTGAAGCTTTCTTT
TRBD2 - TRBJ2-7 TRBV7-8 CASSLGLLYEQYF TGTGCCAGCAGCTTGGGACTACTCTACGAGCAGTACTTC
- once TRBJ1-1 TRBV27 CASSLSLGVEAFF TGTGCCAGCAGTTTATCCCTAGGGGTTGAAGCTTTCTTT
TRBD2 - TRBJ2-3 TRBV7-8 CASSLELAGESDTQYF TGTGCCAGCAGCTTAGAGCTAGCGGGAGAATCAGATACGCAGTATTTT
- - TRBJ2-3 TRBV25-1 CASSGLRDTQYF TGTGCCAGCAGTGGTCTTAGAGATACGCAGTATTTT
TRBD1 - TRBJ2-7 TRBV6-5 CASSFVSGQGNEQYF TGTGCCAGCAGTTTCGTCTCGGGACAGGGTAACGAGCAGTACTTC
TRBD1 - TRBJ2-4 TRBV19 CASSANQGAFLDF TGTGCCAGTAGTGCGAACCAGGGGGCTTTTTTGGACTTC
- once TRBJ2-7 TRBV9 CASSVAGQGYEQYF TGTGCCAGCAGCGTAGCGGGCCAGGGTTACGAGCAGTACTTC
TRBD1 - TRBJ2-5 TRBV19 CASSQRQGRRGGTQYF TGTGCCAGTAGTCAGAGACAGGGGCGTCGCGGTGGGACCCAGTACTTC
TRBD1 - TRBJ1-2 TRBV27 CASTTGSRGYTF TGTGCCAGCACGACAGGGTCACGCGGCTACACCTTC
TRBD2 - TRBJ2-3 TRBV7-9 CASSLPGLAVDTQYF TGTGCCAGCAGCTTGCCGGGACTAGCCGTGGATACGCAGTATTTT
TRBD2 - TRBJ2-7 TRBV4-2 CASSQRTSGAYEQYF TGTGCCAGCAGCCAACGGACTAGCGGGGCCTACGAGCAGTACTTC
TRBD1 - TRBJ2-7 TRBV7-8 CASSFVRGQYEQYF TGTGCCAGCAGCTTTGTCAGGGGGCAGTACGAGCAGTACTTC
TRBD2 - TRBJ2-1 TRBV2 CASSVTSGTPPTYNEQFF TGTGCCAGCAGTGTCACTAGCGGGACCCCTCCGACCTACAATGAGCAGTTCTTC
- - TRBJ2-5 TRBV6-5 CASREAGETQYF TGTGCCAGCAGGGAGGCTGGAGAGACCCAGTACTTC
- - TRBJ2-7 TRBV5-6 CASSLLRSSGSSYEQYF TGTGCCAGCAGCTTGTTACGGAGTAGCGGATCCTCCTACGAGCAGTACTTC
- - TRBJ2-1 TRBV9 CASSDRPQFF TGTGCCAGCAGCGACAGACCCCAGTTCTTC
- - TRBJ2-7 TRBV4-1 CASSQDWARESYEQYF TGCGCCAGCAGCCAAGATTGGGCAAGAGAGAGCTACGAGCAGTACTTC
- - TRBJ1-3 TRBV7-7 CASSPGAGNTIYF TGTGCTAGCAGCCCGGGAGCTGGAAACACCATATATTTT
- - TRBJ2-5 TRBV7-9 CASSSDRNQETQYF TGTGCCAGCAGCTCAGACAGGAACCAAGAGACCCAGTACTTC
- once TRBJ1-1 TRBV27 CASKQGGGEAFF TGTGCCAGCAAGCAGGGTGGCGGTGAAGCTTTCTTT
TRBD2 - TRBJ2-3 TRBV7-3 CASSLRGSSGIGTDTQYF TGTGCCAGCAGCTTAAGAGGGTCTAGCGGGATAGGCACAGATACGCAGTATTTT